This T cell receptor beta chain appears in the sequencing data of a study of CD8+CD57+ T cells in acquired aplastic anemia. It was genomic DNA that served as the template for profiling TCR beta VDJ and CDR3. TCRdb recomputed calls from the reads with MiXCR, one row per CDR3 protein. The sample includes roughly 130,000 distinct CDR3 sequences, about 48% of them seen just once. The CDR3 extends over 15 amino acids. The germline gives CDR1 MNHEY, CDR2 SVGEGT. V lost 8 bases, J lost 2 bases, and 18 bases lay in between. The sample comprised sorted CD4+, CD8+, or CD8+CD57+ T cells (not recorded which) from PBMCs. The chain has TRBV6-2 or TRBV6-3 and TRBJ1-2, with D perhaps TRBD1 (5 bases). The receptor was derived from a human donor in good health, serving as a control. This chain's CDR3 is CASGGGEPRNYGYTF. CDR3 coding DNA: TGTGCCAGCGGGGGTGGGGAACCTCGAAACTATGGCTACACCTTC.